These 4 T cell receptor beta chains came from one sample sequenced in a study of shared clonotypes between healthy human individuals. Sequenced by immunoSEQ multiplex PCR; TCRdb stores in-frame clones only, minus some. The repertoire holds 950,000 to 1,100,000 clones, with around 78% as singletons. Sequences were obtained from memory CD4+ T cells from PBMCs. Subset meaning: CD45RA-negative fraction. The receptors come from a man between 18 and 35 years old in good health. Some clones in this sample may be carry-over from other donors' samples.

The chain recombines TRBV5-1 with TRBJ1-4; weak D call: TRBD1 (6 bases). In germline, CDR1 is SGHRS, CDR2 YFSETQ. V gave up 4 bases and J gave up 0 bases, with 13 bases separating them. CDR3 size: 16 residues. The CDR3 region is CASSRSGAATNEKLFF. The CDR3 DNA reads TGCGCCAGCAGCCGGTCAGGGGCTGCAACTAATGAAAAACTGTTTTTT.

There are a few counts of this clone. The CDR3 DNA reads as TGTGCCAGCAGCTTAAGGGACGGCGACAACACTGAAGCTTTCTTT. Translation gives CASSLRDGDNTEAFF. V usage is TRBV7-2 and J usage is TRBJ1-1, with D possibly matching TRBD1 (5 bases). Germline V gene sequence: CDR1 SGHTA, CDR2 FQGNSA. The germline V and J ends were trimmed by 2 bases and 2 bases, with 12 bases remaining between them. The CDR3 runs 15 residues.

V gene TRBV11-1 combines with J gene TRBJ2-2, with 9 nucleotides matching TRBD2. The CDR3 covers 16 residues. V lost 1 base, J lost 7 bases, and 7 bases stayed unmatched. Germline loops: CDR1 SGHAT, CDR2 FQDESV (reference sequence). DNA of the CDR3: TGTGCCAGCAGCTTAGGCGGGAGGGCCGGGCACGGGGAGCTGTTTTTT. Translation gives CASSLGGRAGHGELFF. The full variable domain, with the rest looked up from reference TRBV11-1 and TRBJ2-2, is EAEVAQSPRYKITEKSQAVAFWCDPISGHATLYWYRQILGQGPELLVQFQDESVVDDSQLPKDRFSAERLKGVDSTLKIQPAELGDSAMYLCASSLGGRAGHGELFFGEGSRLTVL.

About this clone: The same CDR3 also results from other DNA sequences found in this sample. The V and J genes are TRBV7-3 and TRBJ2-3, with 8 nucleotides matching TRBD1. This CDR3 has 13 residues. CDR1 is SGHTA and CDR2 is FQGTGA in the germline V gene. Germline trimming cut 5 bases from V and 6 bases from J; bases unmatched to any gene: 4. CDR3 coding DNA: TGTGCCAGCAGCCCTCAGGGGGCCGATACGCAGTATTTT. Its translation: CASSPQGADTQYF.